Below are 9 T cell receptor beta chains sequenced from a single sample in a study of spatial heterogeneity in lung cancer. Time point here: sample taken at primary tumor resection. Unsorted samples of tumor, nontumor lung or frozen PBMC had their whole RNA sequenced. TCRdb analysed the 5' RACE reads with MiXCR anew, one entry per CDR3 protein. This table has 40,000 to 50,000 distinct CDR3 sequences, around 15% appearing once. The starting material was PBMCs, obtained at surgery. These receptors all come from a male donor with early-stage non-small cell lung cancer.

The chain couples TRBV6-5 to TRBJ2-2; 9 bases are a match to TRBD1. CDR3 size: 15 residues. V shed 6 bases and J 3 bases; nucleotides not matched to a gene: 5. The germline V gene has CDR1 MNHEY and CDR2 SVGAGI. The chain's CDR3 is CASSGGTGYTGELFF. CDR3 nucleotide sequence: TGTGCCAGCAGCGGCGGGACAGGGTACACCGGGGAGCTGTTTTTT.

The chain recombines TRBV2 with TRBJ1-1; D may be TRBD1 (5 bases). The length of the CDR3 is 15 residues. V was cut by 5 bases and J by 1 base, with 14 bases left in between. The germline V gene has CDR1 SNHLY and CDR2 FYNNEI. The CDR3 DNA follows: TGTGCCAGCAGTTACACCAGGGCGGAGAACACTGAAGCTTTCTTT. Translation gives CASSYTRAENTEAFF.

The V gene is TRBV9, the J gene TRBJ2-1; D may be TRBD1 (6 bases). V lost 4 bases to trimming and J lost 0 bases, with 11 bases between them. Germline V gene data show CDR1 as SGDLS and CDR2 as YYNGEE. CDR3 length: 15 residues. For the CDR3, the DNA is TGTGCCAGCAGCACCGCAGGGGACTCCTACAATGAGCAGTTCTTC. Translated, it gives CASSTAGDSYNEQFF.

Ten or more counts support this clonotype. The chain combines TRBV4-3 with TRBJ2-2; D is perhaps TRBD1 (6 bases). V shed 1 base and J shed 7 bases, with 13 bases lying between them. This CDR3 is 15 amino acids long. Germline V CDR1 and CDR2: LGHNA, YSLEER. The CDR3 protein is CASSQGTVYGGELFF. The CDR3 region has the DNA TGCGCCAGCAGCCAAGGGACAGTTTATGGCGGGGAGCTGTTTTTT.

J is TRBJ2-1 and V is TRBV5-1; 8 nucleotides align to TRBD1. Germline V gene data show CDR1 as SGHRS and CDR2 as YFSETQ. The V segment lost 4 bases and the J segment 9 bases; nucleotides outside the gene matches: 12. There are 15 residues in the CDR3. The CDR3 coding sequence is TGCGCCAGCAGCCCGAACCCGACAGGGGTGGGTGAGCAGTTCTTC. It yields the protein CASSPNPTGVGEQFF.

The genes are TRBV11-2 and TRBJ2-1; TRBD2 agrees at 8 bases. The CDR3 totals 17 residues. CDR1 is SGHAT, CDR2 FQNNGV, per germline. V lost 8 bases and J lost 0; bases outside the gene matches: 12. DNA for the CDR3: TGTGCCAGCCGAATTCCGGGAGGGCCCCGCTCCTACAATGAGCAGTTCTTC. Its translation: CASRIPGGPRSYNEQFF.

This clonotype was observed a handful of times. The chain employs TRBV7-2 and TRBJ1-6; TRBD1 is a possible D gene (6 bases). Deletions cut 5 bases from V and 6 bases from J, with 17 bases between. Germline V gene data show CDR1 as SGHTA and CDR2 as FQGNSA. There are 16 residues in the CDR3. The DNA for the CDR3 is TGTGCCAGCAGCGGAGAGGGAACAGGGACTAATTCACCCCTCCACTTT. It codes for CASSGEGTGTNSPLHF.

A remark on this clonotype: Being one base from a much bigger clone, this may be a read error. The J gene is TRBJ2-5, the V gene TRBV2; TRBD2 agrees at 7 bases. This CDR3 has 15 amino acids. Germline V gives CDR1 SNHLY, CDR2 FYNNEI. V shed 7 bases and J 5 bases; nucleotides not matched to a gene: 13. The CDR3: CASIWQLARAETQYF. The CDR3 bases are TGTGCCAGCATTTGGCAACTAGCGCGGGCGGAGACCCAGTACTTC.

In this sample, this clonotype turned up a few times. The chain links TRBV6-5 to TRBJ1-6; weak D call: TRBD1 (6 bases). This CDR3 has 15 residues. V lost 2 bases, J lost 8 bases, and 13 bases lay in between. Germline CDR1 and CDR2: MNHEY and SVGAGI. CDR3 sequence: CASSYQTGGHSPLHF. The CDR3, as DNA: TGTGCCAGCAGTTACCAGACAGGAGGTCATTCACCCCTCCACTTT.